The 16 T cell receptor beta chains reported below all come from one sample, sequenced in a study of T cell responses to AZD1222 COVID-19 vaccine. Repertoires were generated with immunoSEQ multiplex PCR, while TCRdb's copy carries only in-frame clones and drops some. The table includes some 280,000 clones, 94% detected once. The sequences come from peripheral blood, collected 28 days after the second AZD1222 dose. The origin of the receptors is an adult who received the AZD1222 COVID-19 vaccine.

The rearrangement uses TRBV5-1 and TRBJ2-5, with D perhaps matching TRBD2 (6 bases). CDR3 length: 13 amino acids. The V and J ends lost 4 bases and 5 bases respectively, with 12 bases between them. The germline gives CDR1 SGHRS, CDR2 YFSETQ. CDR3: CASSQGRGETQYF. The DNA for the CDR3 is TGCGCCAGCAGCCAAGGACGGGGGGAGACCCAGTACTTC.

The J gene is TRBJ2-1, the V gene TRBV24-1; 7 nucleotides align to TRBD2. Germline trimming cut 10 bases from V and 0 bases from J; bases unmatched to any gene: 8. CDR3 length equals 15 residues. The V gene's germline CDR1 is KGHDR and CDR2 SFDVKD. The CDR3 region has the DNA TGTGCCACTGCGACTAGCAGGAGCTCCTACAATGAGCAGTTCTTC. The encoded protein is CATATSRSSYNEQFF.

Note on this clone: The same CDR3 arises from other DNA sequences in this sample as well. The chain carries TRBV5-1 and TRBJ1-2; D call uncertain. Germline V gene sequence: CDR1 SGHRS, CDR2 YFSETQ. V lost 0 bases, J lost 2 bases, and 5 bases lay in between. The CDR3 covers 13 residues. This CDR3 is CASSLDGNYGYTF. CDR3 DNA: TGCGCCAGCAGCTTGGATGGGAACTATGGCTACACCTTC.

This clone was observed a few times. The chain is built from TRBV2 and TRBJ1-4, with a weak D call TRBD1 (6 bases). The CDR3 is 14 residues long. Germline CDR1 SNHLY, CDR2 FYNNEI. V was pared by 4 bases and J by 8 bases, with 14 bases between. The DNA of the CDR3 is TGTGCCAGCAGTGCCACAGGGTTACGAGAAAAACTGTTTTTT. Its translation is CASSATGLREKLFF. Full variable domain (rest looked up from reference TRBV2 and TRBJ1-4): EPEVTQTPSHQVTQMGQEVILRCVPISNHLYFYWYRQILGQKVEFLVSFYNNEISEKSEIFDDQFSVERPDGSNFTLKIRSTKLEDSAMYFCASSATGLREKLFFGSGTQLSVL.

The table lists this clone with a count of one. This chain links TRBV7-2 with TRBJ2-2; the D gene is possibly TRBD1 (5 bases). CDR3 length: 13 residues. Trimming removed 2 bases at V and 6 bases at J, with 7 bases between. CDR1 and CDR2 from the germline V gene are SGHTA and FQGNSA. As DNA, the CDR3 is TGTGCCAGCAGCTTATTACAGGCCGGGGAGCTGTTTTTT. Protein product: CASSLLQAGELFF.

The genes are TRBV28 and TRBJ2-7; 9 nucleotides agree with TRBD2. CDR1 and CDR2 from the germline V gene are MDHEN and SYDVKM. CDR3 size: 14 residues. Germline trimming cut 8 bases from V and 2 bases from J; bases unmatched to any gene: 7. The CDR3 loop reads CASRQGLAPYEQYF. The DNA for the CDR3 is TGTGCCAGCCGGCAGGGACTAGCTCCCTACGAGCAGTACTTC. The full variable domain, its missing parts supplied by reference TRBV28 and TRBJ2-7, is DVKVTQSSRYLVKRTGEKVFLECVQDMDHENMFWYRQDPGLGLRLIYFSYDVKMKEKGDIPEGYSVSREKKERFSLILESASTNQTSMYLCASRQGLAPYEQYFGPGTRLTVT.

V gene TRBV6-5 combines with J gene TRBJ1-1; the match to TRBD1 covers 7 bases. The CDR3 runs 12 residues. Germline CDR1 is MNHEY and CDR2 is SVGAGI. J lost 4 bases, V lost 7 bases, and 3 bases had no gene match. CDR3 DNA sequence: TGTGCCAGCACCGACAGGGCCACTGAAGCTTTCTTT. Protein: CASTDRATEAFF.

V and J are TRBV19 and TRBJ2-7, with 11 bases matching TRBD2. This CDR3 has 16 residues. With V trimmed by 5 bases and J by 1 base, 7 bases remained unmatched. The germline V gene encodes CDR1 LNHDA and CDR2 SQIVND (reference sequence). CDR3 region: CASSPWLAGGSYEQYF. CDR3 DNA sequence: TGTGCCAGTAGTCCCTGGCTAGCGGGGGGATCCTACGAGCAGTACTTC. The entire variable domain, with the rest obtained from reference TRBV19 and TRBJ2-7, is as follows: DGGITQSPKYLFRKEGQNVTLSCEQNLNHDAMYWYRQDPGQGLRLIYYSQIVNDFQKGDIAEGYSVSREKKESFPLTVTSAQKNPTAFYLCASSPWLAGGSYEQYFGPGTRLTVT.

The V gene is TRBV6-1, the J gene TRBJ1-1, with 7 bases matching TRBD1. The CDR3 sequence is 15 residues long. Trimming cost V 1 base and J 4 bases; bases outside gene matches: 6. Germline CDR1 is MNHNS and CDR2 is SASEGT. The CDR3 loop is CASSEETGQGTEAFF. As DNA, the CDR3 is TGTGCCAGCAGTGAAGAGACAGGGCAAGGCACTGAAGCTTTCTTT.

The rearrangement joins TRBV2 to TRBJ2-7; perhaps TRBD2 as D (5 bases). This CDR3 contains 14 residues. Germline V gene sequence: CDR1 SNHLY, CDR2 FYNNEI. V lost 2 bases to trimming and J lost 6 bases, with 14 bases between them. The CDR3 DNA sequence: TGTGCCAGCAGTGAAAACGGGAACCTGGGCGAGCAGTACTTC. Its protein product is CASSENGNLGEQYF.

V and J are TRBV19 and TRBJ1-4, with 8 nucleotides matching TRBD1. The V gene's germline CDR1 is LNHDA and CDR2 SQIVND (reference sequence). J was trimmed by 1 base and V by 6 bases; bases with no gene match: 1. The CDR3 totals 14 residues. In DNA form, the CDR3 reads TGTGCCAGTAGCGACAGGGGAACTAATGAAAAACTGTTTTTT. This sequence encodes CASSDRGTNEKLFF.

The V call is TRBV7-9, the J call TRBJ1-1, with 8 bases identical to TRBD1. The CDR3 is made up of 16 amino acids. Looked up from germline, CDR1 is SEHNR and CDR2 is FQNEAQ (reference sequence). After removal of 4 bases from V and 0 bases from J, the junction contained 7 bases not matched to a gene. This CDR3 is CASSSAPQGVNTEAFF. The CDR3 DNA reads TGTGCCAGCAGCTCCGCCCCACAGGGGGTGAACACTGAAGCTTTCTTT.

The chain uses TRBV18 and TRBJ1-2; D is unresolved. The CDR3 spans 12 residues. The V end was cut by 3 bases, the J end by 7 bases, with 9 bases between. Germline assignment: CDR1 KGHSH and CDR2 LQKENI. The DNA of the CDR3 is TGTGCCAGCTCACCGCGGGAGAGTGGCTACACCTTC. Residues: CASSPRESGYTF.

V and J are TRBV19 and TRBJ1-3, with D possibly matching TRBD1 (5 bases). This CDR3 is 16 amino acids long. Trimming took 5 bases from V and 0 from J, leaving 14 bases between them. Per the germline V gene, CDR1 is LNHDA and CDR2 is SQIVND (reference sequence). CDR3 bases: TGTGCCAGTAGTCTAGGACACCTGAGCTCTGGAAACACCATATATTTT. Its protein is CASSLGHLSSGNTIYF.

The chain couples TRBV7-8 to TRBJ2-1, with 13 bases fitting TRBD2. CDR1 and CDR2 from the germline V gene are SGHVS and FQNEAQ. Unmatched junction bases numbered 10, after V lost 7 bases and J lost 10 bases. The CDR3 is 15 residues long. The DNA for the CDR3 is TGTGCCAGCACCTTGGGACTAGCGGGGCTTATAGAGCAGTTCTTC. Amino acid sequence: CASTLGLAGLIEQFF.

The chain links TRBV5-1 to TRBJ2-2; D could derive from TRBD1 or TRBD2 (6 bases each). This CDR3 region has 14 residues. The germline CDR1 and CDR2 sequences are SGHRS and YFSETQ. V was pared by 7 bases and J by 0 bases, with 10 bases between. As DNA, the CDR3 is TGCGCCAGCTCGGGGGCTACGAACACCGGGGAGCTGTTTTTT. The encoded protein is CASSGATNTGELFF. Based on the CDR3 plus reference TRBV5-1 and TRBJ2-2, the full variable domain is KAGVTQTPRYLIKTRGQQVTLSCSPISGHRSVSWYQQTPGQGLQFLFEYFSETQRNKGNFPGRFSGRQFSNSRSEMNVSTLELGDSALYLCASSGATNTGELFFGEGSRLTVL.